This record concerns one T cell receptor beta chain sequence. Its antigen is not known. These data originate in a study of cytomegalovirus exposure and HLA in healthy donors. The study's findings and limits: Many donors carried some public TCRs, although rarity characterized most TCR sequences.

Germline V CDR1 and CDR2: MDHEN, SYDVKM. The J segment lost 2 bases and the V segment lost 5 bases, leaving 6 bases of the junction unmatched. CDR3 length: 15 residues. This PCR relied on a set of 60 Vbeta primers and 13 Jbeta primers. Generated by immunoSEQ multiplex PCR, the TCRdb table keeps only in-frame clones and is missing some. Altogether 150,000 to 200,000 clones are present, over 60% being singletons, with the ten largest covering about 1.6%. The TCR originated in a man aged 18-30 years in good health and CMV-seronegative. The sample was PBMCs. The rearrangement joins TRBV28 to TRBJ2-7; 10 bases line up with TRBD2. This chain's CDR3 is CASSGGTSEAYEQYF. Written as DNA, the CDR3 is TGTGCCAGCAGTGGAGGGACTAGCGAAGCCTACGAGCAGTACTTC. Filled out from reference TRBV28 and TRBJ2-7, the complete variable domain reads DVKVTQSSRYLVKRTGEKVFLECVQDMDHENMFWYRQDPGLGLRLIYFSYDVKMKEKGDIPEGYSVSREKKERFSLILESASTNQTSMYLCASSGGTSEAYEQYFGPGTRLTVT.